This is a list of T cell receptor beta chains from one sample in a study of blood T cell repertoires in COVID-19. Assay used: immunoSEQ multiplex PCR; TCRdb lists only in-frame clones, some missing. The sample comprises about 250,000 clones, roughly 80% of which are singletons, and 6% to 9.5% rests with the top ten. The sequenced sample consisted of peripheral blood. Receptors originate from a woman at least 80 years old with acute or convalescent COVID-19. The CDR3 runs from the conserved cysteine through the conserved F or W. A D gene is named only where the DNA matches it firmly. Part of the rows lack a size; the others show once, few, many or a class for expanded clones.

>TRBJ1-2|NA|TRBV9|NA
CASSLAQGDVGYTF
TGTGCCAGCAGCCTAGCCCAGGGCGACGTCGGCTACACCTTC
>TRBJ1-1|NA|TRBV27|NA
CASRVGSATMNTEAFF
TGTGCCAGCAGAGTCGGGTCAGCAACCATGAACACTGAAGCTTTCTTT
>TRBJ2-6|NA|TRBV6-6|NA
CASSSPGSGANVLTF
TGTGCCAGCAGTTCCCCGGGGTCTGGGGCCAACGTCCTGACTTTC
>TRBJ2-7|NA|TRBV6-1|TRBD1
CASSEDRAPYEQYF
TGTGCCAGCAGTGAGGACAGGGCCCCCTACGAGCAGTACTTC
>TRBJ2-7|NA|TRBV2|TRBD1
CATQPRATGPREQYF
TGTGCCACGCAACCAAGGGCGACAGGGCCCCGCGAGCAGTACTTC
>TRBJ2-7|NA|TRBV28|NA
CGTQDAPMYEQYF
TGTGGAACCCAGGATGCCCCCATGTACGAGCAGTACTTC
>TRBJ2-3|NA|TRBV3-1/TRBV3-2|NA
CASSQEFYDSFTSTDTQYF
TGTGCCAGCAGCCAAGAGTTCTACGATAGCTTCACTAGCACAGATACGCAGTATTTT
>TRBJ1-2|NA|TRBV2|TRBD1
CASSGTGLYGYTF
TGTGCCAGCAGTGGGACAGGATTGTATGGCTACACCTTC
>TRBJ1-1|NA|TRBV18|NA
CASSPAQANTEAFF
TGTGCCAGCTCACCAGCACAGGCGAACACTGAAGCTTTCTTT
>TRBJ1-1|NA|TRBV11-3|NA
CASSLDQGLGVNTEAFF
TGTGCCAGCAGCTTAGATCAAGGATTGGGCGTGAACACTGAAGCTTTCTTT
>TRBJ1-5|NA|TRBV18|TRBD1
CASSSGTDQPQHF
TGTGCCAGCTCTTCCGGGACAGATCAGCCCCAGCATTTT
>TRBJ2-7|few|TRBV5-1|TRBD1
CASSQGQGAYEQYF
TGCGCCAGCAGCCAGGGACAGGGGGCCTACGAGCAGTACTTC
>TRBJ2-5|few|TRBV2|NA
CATGQSQETQYF
TGTGCCACCGGACAGTCCCAAGAGACCCAGTACTTC
>TRBJ2-1|NA|TRBV3-1/TRBV3-2|TRBD1
CASSHRGNYNEQFF
TGTGCCAGCAGCCACAGGGGGAACTACAATGAGCAGTTCTTC
>TRBJ2-1|NA|TRBV5-1|TRBD2
CASSLASGEQFF
TGCGCCAGCAGCTTGGCTAGCGGTGAGCAGTTCTTC
>TRBJ2-1|NA|TRBV12-1|NA
CASPGLAGFNEQFF
TGTGCCAGCCCGGGCCTAGCGGGTTTCAATGAGCAGTTCTTC
>TRBJ1-1|few|TRBV6-5|NA
CASSYVGGATEAFF
TGTGCCAGCAGTTACGTGGGGGGGGCGACTGAAGCTTTCTTT
>TRBJ2-1|NA|TRBV5-6|TRBD2
CASSLFWREGRPEQFF
TGTGCCAGCAGCTTGTTCTGGCGGGAGGGCCGGCCTGAGCAGTTCTTC
>TRBJ1-1|NA|TRBV12-3/TRBV12-4|TRBD1
CASSITGGTEAFF
TGTGCCAGCAGTATAACAGGGGGCACTGAAGCTTTCTTT
>TRBJ2-7|NA|TRBV5-4|TRBD1
CASSPRTGDSYEQYF
TGTGCCAGCAGCCCACGGACAGGGGACTCCTACGAGCAGTACTTC
>TRBJ1-2|NA|TRBV5-1|TRBD1
CASTVGQGAYGYTF
TGCGCCAGCACCGTCGGACAGGGGGCCTATGGCTACACCTTC
>TRBJ1-6|NA|TRBV5-6|NA
CASSFSVGVGNSPLHF
TGTGCCAGCAGCTTTTCCGTGGGAGTGGGGAATTCACCCCTCCACTTT
>TRBJ2-7|NA|TRBV6-5|TRBD1
CASSQYRGSFYF
TGTGCCAGCAGCCAATACAGGGGTAGCTTTTACTTC
>TRBJ2-5|NA|TRBV6-5|TRBD2
CASSRAGGETQYF
TGTGCCAGCAGTCGAGCGGGGGGGGAGACCCAGTACTTC
>TRBJ1-5|NA|TRBV18|NA
CASSRAGGAGQPQHF
TGTGCCAGCTCACGCGCTGGGGGGGCCGGCCAGCCCCAGCATTTT
>TRBJ2-7|few|TRBV5-5|NA
CASSRGPNEQYF
TGTGCCAGCAGCCGAGGGCCCAACGAGCAGTACTTC
>TRBJ2-7|NA|TRBV6-5|TRBD1
CASSPRTGAYEQYF
TGTGCCAGCAGTCCCCGGACAGGGGCCTACGAGCAGTACTTC
>TRBJ1-2|few|TRBV30|NA
CAIKTQQGFRWGYTF
TGTGCCATCAAGACCCAGCAGGGCTTTCGGTGGGGCTACACCTTC
>TRBJ1-1|NA|TRBV5-1|NA
CASSLMLLRDTEAFF
TGCGCCAGCAGCTTGATGCTACTCCGGGACACTGAAGCTTTCTTT
>TRBJ2-7|NA|TRBV3-1/TRBV3-2|TRBD2
CASSEGSGTSYEQYF
TGTGCCAGCTCAGAGGGGAGCGGGACCTCCTACGAGCAGTACTTC
>TRBJ1-6|NA|TRBV4-1|NA
CASSQDQAGRQSPLHF
TGCGCCAGCAGCCAAGATCAGGCAGGGCGACAATCACCCCTCCACTTT
>TRBJ2-7|few|TRBV5-1|TRBD1
CASSGTGSSSYEQYF
TGCGCCAGCAGCGGGACAGGATCGAGCTCCTACGAGCAGTACTTC
>TRBJ1-4|NA|TRBV5-4|TRBD1
CASSIDREAEKLFF
TGTGCCAGCAGCATAGACAGGGAGGCAGAAAAACTGTTTTTT